The present T cell receptor (beta chain) was sequenced within a study of blood T cell repertoires in COVID-19. Per the original data handling: Cell counts per sample came from amplifying reference gene primers. Assay used: immunoSEQ multiplex PCR; TCRdb lists only in-frame clones, some missing. From that table come the V and J calls and clone size; the DNA was used to work out D and trimming. The profile shows more than 140,000 clones, 88% of them singletons. Deletions cut 3 bases from V and 2 bases from J, with 14 bases between. The CDR3 runs 16 residues. Germline V lookup: CDR1 LNHDA, CDR2 SQIVND (reference sequence).

This sequence joins TRBV19 and TRBJ1-5, with a possible D match to TRBD1 (6 bases). The source material was peripheral blood. The receptor comes from a woman in her fifties or sixties with acute or convalescent COVID-19. The CDR3: CASSIPGAGGNQPQHF. DNA of the CDR3: TGTGCCAGTAGTATCCCTGGGGCAGGGGGCAATCAGCCCCAGCATTTT. The entire variable domain, with the rest obtained from reference TRBV19 and TRBJ1-5, is as follows: DGGITQSPKYLFRKEGQNVTLSCEQNLNHDAMYWYRQDPGQGLRLIYYSQIVNDFQKGDIAEGYSVSREKKESFPLTVTSAQKNPTAFYLCASSIPGAGGNQPQHFGDGTRLSIL.